A single TCR beta chain is shown here with its context. Its target is unknown. V was clipped by 3 bases and J by 8 bases; unmatched bases: 4. The germline CDR1 and CDR2 sequences are MNHEY and SMNVEV (reference sequence). CDR3 size: 13 residues. The data were taken from a study of T cells in Graves' hyperthyroidism and ophthalmopathy. Whole-study results and caveats: Among thyroid clonotypes expanded above 0.001, most also appeared in blood.

RNA transcripts were the template for amplifying TCR beta CDR3 regions. HTBI primers drove first-round RT-PCR of the TCR CDR3. In TCRdb, the multiplex PCR reads were re-called with MiXCR into one record per CDR3 protein. The sample contains about 200,000 distinct CDR3 sequences, around a sixth of which appear only once. This TCR was sampled from a woman aged 50 to 60 with Graves' hyperthyroidism. The chain carries TRBV27 and TRBJ2-1, with 7 bases that match TRBD1. Sequences were obtained from blood. CDR3 in DNA: TGTGCCAGCAGTTTTAACAGGGGCCATGAGCAGTTCTTC. Translating it yields CASSFNRGHEQFF.